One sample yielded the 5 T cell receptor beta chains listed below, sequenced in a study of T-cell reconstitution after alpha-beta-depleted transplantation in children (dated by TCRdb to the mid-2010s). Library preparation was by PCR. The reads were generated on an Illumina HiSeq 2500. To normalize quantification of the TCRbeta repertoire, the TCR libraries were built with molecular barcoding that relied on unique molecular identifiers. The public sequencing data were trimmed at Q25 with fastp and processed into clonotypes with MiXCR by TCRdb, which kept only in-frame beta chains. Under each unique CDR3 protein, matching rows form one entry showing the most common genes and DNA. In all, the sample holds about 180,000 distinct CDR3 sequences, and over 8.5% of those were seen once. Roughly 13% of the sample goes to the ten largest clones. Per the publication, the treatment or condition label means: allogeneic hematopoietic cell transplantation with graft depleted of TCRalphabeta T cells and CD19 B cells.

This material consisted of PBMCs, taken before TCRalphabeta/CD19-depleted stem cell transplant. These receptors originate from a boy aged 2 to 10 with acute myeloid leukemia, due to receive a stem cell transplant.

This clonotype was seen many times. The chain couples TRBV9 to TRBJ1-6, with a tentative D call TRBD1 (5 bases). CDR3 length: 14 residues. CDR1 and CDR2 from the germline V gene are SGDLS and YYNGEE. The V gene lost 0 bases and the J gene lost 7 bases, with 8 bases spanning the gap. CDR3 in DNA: TGTGCCAGCAGCGTAGGACAGCAGAATTCACCCCTCCACTTT. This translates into CASSVGQQNSPLHF.

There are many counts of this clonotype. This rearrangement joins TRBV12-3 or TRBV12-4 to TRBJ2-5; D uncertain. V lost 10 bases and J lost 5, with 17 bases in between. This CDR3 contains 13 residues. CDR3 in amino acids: CATRSYRHETQYF. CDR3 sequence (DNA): TGTGCCACCCGCAGTTATCGCCACGAGACCCAGTACTTC.

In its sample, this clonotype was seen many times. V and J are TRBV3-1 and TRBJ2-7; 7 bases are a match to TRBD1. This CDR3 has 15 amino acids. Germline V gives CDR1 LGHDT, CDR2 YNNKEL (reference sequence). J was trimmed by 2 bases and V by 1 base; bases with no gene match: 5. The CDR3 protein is CASSQVGTATYEQYF. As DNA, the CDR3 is TGTGCCAGCAGCCAAGTGGGGACAGCCACCTACGAGCAGTACTTC.

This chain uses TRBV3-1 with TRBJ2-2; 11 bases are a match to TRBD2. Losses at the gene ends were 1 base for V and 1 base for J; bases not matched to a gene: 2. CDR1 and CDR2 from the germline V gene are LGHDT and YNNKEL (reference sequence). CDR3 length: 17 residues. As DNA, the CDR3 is TGTGCCAGCAGCCAAGTAACTAGCGGGGGGAACACCGGGGAGCTGTTTTTT. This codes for CASSQVTSGGNTGELFF.

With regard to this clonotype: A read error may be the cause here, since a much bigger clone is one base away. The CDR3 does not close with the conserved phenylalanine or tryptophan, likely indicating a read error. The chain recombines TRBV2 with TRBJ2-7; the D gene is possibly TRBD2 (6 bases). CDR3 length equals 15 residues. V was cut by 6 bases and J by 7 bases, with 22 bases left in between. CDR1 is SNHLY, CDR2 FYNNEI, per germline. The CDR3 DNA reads TGTGCCAGCAGACAAGAGCCAGGGACTGCGGGGGAGCAGTACATC. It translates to CASRQEPGTAGEQYI.